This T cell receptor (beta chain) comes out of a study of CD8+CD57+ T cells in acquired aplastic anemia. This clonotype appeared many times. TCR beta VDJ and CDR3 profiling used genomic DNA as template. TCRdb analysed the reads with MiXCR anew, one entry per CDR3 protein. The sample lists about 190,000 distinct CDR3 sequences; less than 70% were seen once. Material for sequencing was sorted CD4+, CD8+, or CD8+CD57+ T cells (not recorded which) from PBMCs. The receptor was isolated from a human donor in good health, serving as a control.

The CDR3 DNA is TGTGCCAGCAGCTTGGGACCCGGGACAGAAGCTTTCTTT. Its protein product is CASSLGPGTEAFF. The chain uses TRBV5-5 and TRBJ1-1; TRBD1 might be the D (6 bases). This CDR3 has 13 residues. Trimming took 0 bases from V and 8 from J, leaving 11 bases between them. Germline CDR1 reads SGHKS; CDR2 reads YYEKEE (reference sequence).